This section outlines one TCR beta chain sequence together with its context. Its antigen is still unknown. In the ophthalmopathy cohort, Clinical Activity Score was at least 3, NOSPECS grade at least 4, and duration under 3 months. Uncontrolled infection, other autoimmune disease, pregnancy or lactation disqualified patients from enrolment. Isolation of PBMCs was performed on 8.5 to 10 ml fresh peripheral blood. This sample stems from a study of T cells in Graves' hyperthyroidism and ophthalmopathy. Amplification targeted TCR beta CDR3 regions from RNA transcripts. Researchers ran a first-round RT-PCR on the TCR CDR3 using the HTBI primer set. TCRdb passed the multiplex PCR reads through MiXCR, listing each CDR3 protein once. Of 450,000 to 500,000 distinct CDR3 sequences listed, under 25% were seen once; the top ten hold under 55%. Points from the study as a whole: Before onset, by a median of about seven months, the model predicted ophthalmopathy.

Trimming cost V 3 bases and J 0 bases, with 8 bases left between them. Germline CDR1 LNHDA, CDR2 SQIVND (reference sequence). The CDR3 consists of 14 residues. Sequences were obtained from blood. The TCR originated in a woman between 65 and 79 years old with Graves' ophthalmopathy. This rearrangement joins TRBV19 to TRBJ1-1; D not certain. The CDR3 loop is CASSMWGMNTEAFF. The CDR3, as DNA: TGTGCCAGTAGTATGTGGGGAATGAACACTGAAGCTTTCTTT.